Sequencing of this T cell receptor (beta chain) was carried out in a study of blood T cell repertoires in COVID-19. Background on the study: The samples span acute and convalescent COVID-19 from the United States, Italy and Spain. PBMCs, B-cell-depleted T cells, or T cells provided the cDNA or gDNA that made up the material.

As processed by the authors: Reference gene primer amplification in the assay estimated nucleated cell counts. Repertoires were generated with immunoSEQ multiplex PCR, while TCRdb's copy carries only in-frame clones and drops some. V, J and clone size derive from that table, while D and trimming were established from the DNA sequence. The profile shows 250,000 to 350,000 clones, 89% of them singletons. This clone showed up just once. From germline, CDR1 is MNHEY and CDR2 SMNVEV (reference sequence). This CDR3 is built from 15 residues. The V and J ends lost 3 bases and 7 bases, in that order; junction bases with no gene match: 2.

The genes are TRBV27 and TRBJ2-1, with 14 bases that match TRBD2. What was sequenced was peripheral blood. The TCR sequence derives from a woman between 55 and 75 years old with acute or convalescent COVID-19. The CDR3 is CASSLGTSGGNEQFF. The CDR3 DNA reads TGTGCCAGCAGTTTGGGGACTAGCGGGGGAAATGAGCAGTTCTTC.